This paragraph covers one T cell receptor (beta chain) sequence. Its antigen is as yet unknown. This sample is drawn from a study of T cell responses to AZD1222 COVID-19 vaccine. Study findings and constraints: Only five or six AZD1222 recipients were seropositive at baseline. Regions 160-218 and 743-854 dominated among vaccine-associated CD4 TCRs spanning spike. When two AZD1222 doses had been given, Spike-specific TCR breadth and depth rose. Close to half of all spike-specific TCRs reportedly target regions of the variants that are unmutated.

The repertoire was sequenced with immunoSEQ multiplex PCR; TCRdb's copy has only in-frame clones and lacks some. This table holds tens of thousands of clones, around 85% found once. CDR1 and CDR2 (germline): SGHDT, YYEEEE. The CDR3 has 16 amino acids. V lost 0 bases and J lost 2; bases outside the gene matches: 2. Sequencing used peripheral blood, obtained on day 0 of AZD1222 vaccination. This receptor was identified in an adult in good health. The rearrangement uses TRBV5-6 and TRBJ2-3; the match to TRBD2 covers 11 bases. CDR3 sequence reads: CASSLEGLADTDTQYF. The CDR3, as DNA: TGTGCCAGCAGCTTGGAGGGACTAGCGGACACAGATACGCAGTATTTT.